This entry lists 6 T cell receptor beta chains sequenced from one sample in a study of beta chain features in type 1 diabetes. Findings and caveats of the study: The study found moderately but significantly shorter TCRB CDR3s in all four CD4+ subsets of Type 1 diabetes patients.

For these receptors, no antigen is known. Expressed TCRB transcripts were sequenced after all isolated RNA was converted to cDNA. TCRdb's copy holds only in-frame clones and misses some; the assay was immunoSEQ multiplex PCR. The sample comprises 300,000 to 350,000 clones, approximately 10% of which are singletons, and more than 0.8% rests with the top ten. What was sequenced was central memory CD4+ T cells from blood. The source of these receptors is a man aged 25 to 40 with type 1 diabetes.

The CDR3, as DNA: TGTGCCAGCAGCCTCCAAATGGATGGCTACACCTTC. Its protein is CASSLQMDGYTF. V is TRBV7-2 and J is TRBJ1-2, with D unclear. CDR1 and CDR2 (germline): SGHTA, FQGNSA. The ends were cut back, 5 bases at V and 6 bases at J, with 10 bases in the middle. The CDR3 has 12 amino acids.

There are many counts of this clone. The chain combines TRBV9 with TRBJ1-1, with D possibly being TRBD1 (6 bases). The V gene lost 3 bases and the J gene lost 6 bases, with 24 bases spanning the gap. Germline V CDR1 and CDR2: SGDLS, YYNGEE. This CDR3 is built from 17 residues. The CDR3 loop reads CASSATYTRTGMSEAFF. The CDR3 bases are TGTGCCAGCAGCGCCACTTATACCCGAACAGGGATGTCTGAAGCTTTCTTT. The whole variable domain, filled in from reference TRBV9 and TRBJ1-1, reads DSGVTQTPKHLITATGQRVTLRCSPRSGDLSVYWYQQSLDQGLQFLIQYYNGEERAKGNILERFSAQQFPDLHSELNLSSLELGDSALYFCASSATYTRTGMSEAFFGQGTRLTVV.

The chain joins TRBV7-9 to TRBJ1-1; 9 positions match TRBD1. The CDR3 totals 15 residues. Germline CDR1 and CDR2: SEHNR and FQNEAQ (reference sequence). V gave up 5 bases and J gave up 1 base; unmatched junction bases: 5. The CDR3 DNA follows: TGTGCCAGCAGCGCGCCGGGACAGGGGAACACTGAAGCTTTCTTT. This codes for CASSAPGQGNTEAFF.

This chain joins TRBV4-3 and TRBJ1-4; perhaps TRBD1 as D (5 bases). V lost 1 base and J lost 11, with 20 bases in between. Germline lookup yields CDR1 LGHNA and CDR2 YSLEER. This CDR3 is 16 amino acids long. The DNA of the CDR3 is TGCGCCAGCAGCCAAGGGTATACAGGAGCCATGAGGAAACTGTTTTTT. This encodes CASSQGYTGAMRKLFF.

This clone was counted between two and nine times. The chain couples TRBV5-4 to TRBJ1-2, with a possible D match to TRBD1 (5 bases). Trimming cost V 4 bases and J 3 bases, with 19 bases left between them. CDR3 length: 16 amino acids. The V gene's germline CDR1 is SGHNT and CDR2 YYREEE (reference sequence). The CDR3 DNA is TGTGCCAGCAGCGCAATGGAAGGGGCGCTGGACTATGGCTACACCTTC. Residues: CASSAMEGALDYGYTF.

This clone has only a few counts. The chain combines TRBV7-2 with TRBJ2-1, with TRBD1 matching 9 bases. Losses at the gene ends were 4 bases for V and 8 bases for J; bases not matched to a gene: 9. Germline CDR1 is SGHTA and CDR2 is FQGNSA. The CDR3 consists of 15 residues. The CDR3 DNA reads TGTGCCAGCAGCTCCCGACAGGGGGGGCGGGATGAGCAGTTCTTC. It codes for CASSSRQGGRDEQFF.